The T cell receptor (beta chain) under discussion was sequenced for a study of identical twins' blood T cells. Broader study findings: Shared CDR3 clonotype counts tracked mainly the product of cloneset sizes.

Libraries were made from RNA as TCR cDNA, using a modified protocol. TCRdb reprocessed the 5' RACE reads via MiXCR and lists one record per CDR3 protein. Among 350,000 to 400,000 distinct CDR3 sequences listed, under 30% were seen once. This clonotype was seen ten or more times. Its antigen is not identified. V gave up 4 bases and J gave up 4 bases; unmatched junction bases: 9. CDR3 length: 17 residues. In germline, CDR1 is SGHRS, CDR2 YFSETQ. The sequence was collected from a woman between 18 and 50 years old in good health. The sample taken for sequencing was PBMCs. This chain connects TRBV5-1 to TRBJ1-3; 12 bases are a match to TRBD1. CDR3 bases: TGCGCCAGCAGCCCCGGGACAGGGGGCGCGAAAGGAAACACCATATATTTT. Translating gives CASSPGTGGAKGNTIYF.